The next 3 T cell receptor beta chains were all read from a single sample in a study of identical twins. TCRdb recomputed calls from the 5' RACE reads with MiXCR, one row per CDR3 protein. The top ten hold 35% to 50% of the sample, which has approximately 190,000 distinct CDR3 sequences, more than 15% seen once. This same sample was also part of a study on T cells expressing NK-cell markers.

Sequencing was done on a sample of CD8+ T cells sorted from blood. These receptors all stem from a woman under 30 in good health.

The chain couples TRBV29-1 to TRBJ2-5; 8 bases align to TRBD1. Germline CDR1 reads SQVTM; CDR2 reads ANQGSEA. The CDR3 has 15 residues. Trimming took 2 bases from V and 2 from J; bases not matched to a gene: 7. This CDR3 reads CSVESAGQAQETQYF. In nucleotides, the CDR3 is TGCAGCGTTGAATCCGCGGGACAGGCTCAAGAGACCCAGTACTTC.

The sample holds many counts of this clonotype. The CDR3 DNA is TGTGCCAGCAAGTACCAGGGCCAAGAGACCCAGTACTTC. Amino acid sequence: CASKYQGQETQYF. This sequence joins TRBV12-3 or TRBV12-4 and TRBJ2-5; D possibly corresponds to TRBD1 (5 bases). The CDR3 contains 13 residues. The V end was cut by 7 bases, the J end by 1 base, with 10 bases between.

J is TRBJ2-5 and V is TRBV5-1; 12 nucleotides agree with TRBD2. V trimming: 9 bases; J trimming: 1 base; junction bases outside the gene matches: 13. This CDR3 is 17 amino acids long. In germline, CDR1 is SGHRS, CDR2 YFSETQ. The DNA for the CDR3 is TGCGCCACCACTCACCTAGCGGGGGGGGCTTTCCAAGAGACCCAGTACTTC. It encodes CATTHLAGGAFQETQYF.